The 10 T cell receptor beta chains below all came from one sample that was sequenced in a study of PD-1 blockade in mismatch repair-deficient tumors (dated by TCRdb to about 2017). Library construction relied on the immunoSEQ multiplex PCR assay. TCRdb provides this immuneACCESS table in a form limited to in-frame rearrangements. Some clones are lacking; in checked studies, under half of them reflect an unresolved V gene, and why the rest are absent is not known. The sample data list fewer than 100,000 clones, and over 70% of these were observed just once. In total, the top ten clones hold about 2.4% of the sample. The meaning of the sample's time point label: peripheral blood 12 weeks after first pembrolizumab dose. Sequencing used peripheral blood, obtained 12 weeks after starting pembrolizumab. These receptors originate from an adult with mismatch repair-deficient cancer.

The V gene is TRBV2, the J gene TRBJ2-5; D is possibly TRBD2 (5 bases). Trimming cost V 7 bases and J 0 bases, with 12 bases left between them. CDR3 length: 14 residues. CDR1 is SNHLY and CDR2 is FYNNEI in the germline V gene. The CDR3 region is CASKKDSYQETQYF. As DNA, the CDR3 is TGTGCCAGCAAAAAGGACTCGTACCAAGAGACCCAGTACTTC.

A note on this clone: An end of the junction differs from the germline gene, which may be a read error. The chain's CDR3 is CASSLSVKDRGDF. CDR3 in DNA: TGTGCCAGCAGCTTAAGTGTTAAGGACAGGGGTGACTTC. V gene TRBV11-3 combines with J gene TRBJ2-7; 9 nucleotides line up with TRBD1. The CDR3 consists of 13 residues. Germline-derived CDR1 and CDR2 are SGHNT and YENEEA.

The rearrangement uses TRBV10-2 and TRBJ1-1; TRBD1 is a possible D gene (5 bases). Between the trimmed V and J ends, which lost 4 bases and 7 bases, there was a span of 19 bases. This CDR3 is built from 15 residues. CDR1 WSHSY and CDR2 SAAADI come from the germline V gene. The CDR3 bases are TGCGCCAGCAGTGGTTCCGGGACGACCGGATTTGAAGCTTTCTTT. It translates to CASSGSGTTGFEAFF.

This chain uses TRBV6-1 with TRBJ2-3; the D is unclear. The CDR3 is 12 amino acids. V dropped 8 bases and J dropped 3 bases, with 9 bases sitting between them. The germline V gene has CDR1 MNHNS and CDR2 SASEGT. The CDR3 reads CASGPRTDTQYF. CDR3 sequence (DNA): TGTGCCAGCGGACCTAGGACAGATACGCAGTATTTT.

This sequence joins TRBV2 and TRBJ2-1, with TRBD1 matching over 8 bases. CDR3 length equals 14 residues. V lost 7 bases, J lost 6 bases, and 8 bases stayed unmatched. The germline gives CDR1 SNHLY, CDR2 FYNNEI. The CDR3 region is CASTDRVTINEQFF. In nucleotides, the CDR3 is TGTGCCAGCACGGACAGGGTTACCATCAATGAGCAGTTCTTC.

This chain links TRBV11-2 with TRBJ1-2; TRBD1 is a possible D gene (5 bases). V lost 5 bases and J lost 1, with 14 bases in between. CDR1 and CDR2 (germline): SGHAT, FQNNGV. The CDR3 is made up of 15 amino acids. The CDR3 region has the DNA TGTGCCAGCAGCATTCCAGGGACGCGTAACTATGGCTACACCTTC. Amino acids: CASSIPGTRNYGYTF.

This chain uses TRBV4-3 with TRBJ2-1; 7 bases map to TRBD2. CDR3 length: 14 amino acids. V lost 1 base to trimming and J lost 10 bases; unmatched junction nucleotides: 7. The germline gives CDR1 LGHNA, CDR2 YSLEER. This CDR3 reads CASSQVAGAREQFF. DNA of the CDR3: TGCGCCAGCAGCCAAGTTGCGGGAGCCAGGGAGCAGTTCTTC.

The chain recombines TRBV27 with TRBJ2-5; D is possibly TRBD1 (5 bases). This CDR3 is 14 amino acids long. The V end lost 5 bases, the J end lost 3 bases, and 13 bases lay between the germline ends. Germline lookup yields CDR1 MNHEY and CDR2 SMNVEV (reference sequence). This CDR3 is CASSDQGWEETQYF. As DNA, the CDR3 is TGTGCCAGCAGTGATCAGGGTTGGGAAGAGACCCAGTACTTC.

The rearrangement joins TRBV19 to TRBJ2-1; D could derive from TRBD1 or TRBD2 (5 bases each). Trimming took 4 bases from V and 9 from J, leaving 10 bases between them. Germline CDR1 LNHDA, CDR2 SQIVND (reference sequence). The CDR3 contains 12 residues. The CDR3: CASSTGTPEQFF. The CDR3 coding sequence is TGTGCCAGTAGTACCGGGACCCCTGAGCAGTTCTTC.

The chain carries TRBV27 and TRBJ1-2; unclear D gene. The V end was cut by 3 bases, the J end by 2 bases, with 7 bases between. The CDR3 length is 13 residues. Germline V gene sequence: CDR1 MNHEY, CDR2 SMNVEV (reference sequence). The CDR3 DNA is TGTGCCAGCAGTTTTACACCGAACTATGGCTACACCTTC. Translated, it gives CASSFTPNYGYTF.